The entry that follows covers one T cell receptor (beta chain) sequence. Its antigen remains unidentified. This entry is derived from a study of T cells in Graves' hyperthyroidism and ophthalmopathy. RNA transcripts served as the template for amplifying TCR beta CDR3 regions. In the first-round RT-PCR of the TCR CDR3, the HTBI primer set was used. One entry per CDR3 protein, called by TCRdb with MiXCR from the multiplex PCR reads. The profile shows about 460,000 distinct CDR3 sequences, about 22% of them singletons. Broader study findings: A 13 V-J model separated ophthalmopathy from stable hyperthyroidism. Ophthalmopathy was predicted by the model a median of 6.5 months ahead of onset. Blood also carried most thyroid clonotypes expanded above 0.001.

The germline CDR1 and CDR2 sequences are SEHNR and FQNEAQ (reference sequence). CDR3 length: 14 residues. V was pared by 5 bases and J by 7 bases, with 10 bases of the junction left unmatched. The source of the PBMCs was over 8.5 ml of fresh peripheral blood. The source material was blood. This clonotype originated in a woman in her sixties or seventies with Graves' ophthalmopathy. The chain employs TRBV7-9 and TRBJ1-1, with 7 bases that match TRBD1. The CDR3 nucleotides read TGTGCCAGCAGCCCTGAAGGGGGCAAGAGTGAAGCTTTCTTT. Its translation is CASSPEGGKSEAFF.